These T cell receptor beta chains were read from a single sample in a study of cytotoxic CD8 clonotypes in ibrutinib-treated CLL. Assay used: immunoSEQ multiplex PCR; TCRdb lists only in-frame clones, some missing. In the table there are roughly 250,000 clones, roughly 74% of which are singletons. The specimen was PBMCs, collected after 24 months of ibrutinib treatment. These receptors were collected from a human donor with chronic lymphocytic leukemia. CDR3s include the opening cysteine and the closing phenylalanine or tryptophan.

v_gene	j_gene	CDR3aa
TRBV4-3	TRBJ2-7	CASSQWTGLEQYF
TRBV6-5	TRBJ1-4	CASSYDAGGNEKLFF
TRBV2	TRBJ1-2	CASSAIQGSGYTF
TRBV14	TRBJ2-7	CASSQANRQQYEQYF
TRBV2	TRBJ2-3	CASSIKRDVYTQYF
TRBV14	TRBJ1-2	CASSQVATAGYGYTF
TRBV29-1	TRBJ2-7	CSVGGGLAGSYEQYF
TRBV11-2	TRBJ1-2	CASSLDGFGSWGYTF
TRBV6-1	TRBJ1-5	CASSTRGDQPQHF
TRBV2	TRBJ2-6	CASSLGQGATAGANVLTF
TRBV9	TRBJ2-7	CASSVDAGGYEQYF
TRBV5-1	TRBJ2-2	CASSHDNAPGELFF
TRBV19	TRBJ1-2	CASNLQGAAVYGYTF
TRBV7-3	TRBJ1-2	CASSLETGYYGYTF
TRBV15	TRBJ2-3	CATSRDLTGTQYF
TRBV5-8	TRBJ2-1	CASSQPGGAGLGEQFF
TRBV6-6	TRBJ2-7	CASSYSRGRRYEQYF
TRBV5-1	TRBJ1-1	CASSGGRRAFF
TRBV30	TRBJ2-7	CAWGGQGTSFYEQYF
TRBV7-3	TRBJ2-3	CASSAGTGYGTDTQYF
TRBV9	TRBJ2-3	CASDRGRTDTQYF
TRBV11-2	TRBJ2-7	CASSLNPFLLGEQYF
TRBV5-1	TRBJ2-7	CASSLVQGAAYEQYF
TRBV11-2	TRBJ2-3	CASSLGQGAGYTQYF
TRBV7-2	TRBJ2-1	CASSLYPNGQGYEQFF
TRBV5-1	TRBJ1-3	CASSLEGSNSGNTIYF
TRBV6-6	TRBJ2-7	CATRVARAVYEQYF
TRBV15	TRBJ2-7	CATSRGSGPYEQYF
TRBV6-5	TRBJ1-2	CASSYSSTPGVGYTF